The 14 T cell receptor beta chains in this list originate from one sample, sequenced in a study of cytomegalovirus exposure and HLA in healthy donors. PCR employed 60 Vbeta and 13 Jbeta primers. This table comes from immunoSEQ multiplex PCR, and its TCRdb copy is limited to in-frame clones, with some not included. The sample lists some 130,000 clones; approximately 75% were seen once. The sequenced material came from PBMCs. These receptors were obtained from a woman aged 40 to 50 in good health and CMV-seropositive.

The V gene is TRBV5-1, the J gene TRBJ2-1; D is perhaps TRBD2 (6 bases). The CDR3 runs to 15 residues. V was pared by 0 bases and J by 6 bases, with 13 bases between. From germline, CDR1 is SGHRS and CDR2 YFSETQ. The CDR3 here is CASSLDGGQSNEQFF. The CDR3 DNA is TGCGCCAGCAGCTTGGATGGAGGGCAGTCCAATGAGCAGTTCTTC.

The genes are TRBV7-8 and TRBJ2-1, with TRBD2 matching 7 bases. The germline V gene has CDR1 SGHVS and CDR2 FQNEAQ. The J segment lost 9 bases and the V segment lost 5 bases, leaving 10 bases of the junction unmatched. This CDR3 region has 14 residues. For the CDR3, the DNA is TGTGCCAGCAGCCGTTCAAGGACTAGGGGTGAGCAGTTCTTC. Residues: CASSRSRTRGEQFF.

Here the CDR3 DNA reads TGTGCCAGCAGCTTCCCCACCGGGACAGCAAACTATGGCTACACCTTC. Translating it yields CASSFPTGTANYGYTF. The chain employs TRBV11-1 and TRBJ1-2; 7 nucleotides agree with TRBD1. After removal of 3 bases from V and 2 bases from J, the junction contained 9 bases not matched to a gene. This CDR3 has 16 residues. Germline assignment: CDR1 SGHAT and CDR2 FQDESV (reference sequence).

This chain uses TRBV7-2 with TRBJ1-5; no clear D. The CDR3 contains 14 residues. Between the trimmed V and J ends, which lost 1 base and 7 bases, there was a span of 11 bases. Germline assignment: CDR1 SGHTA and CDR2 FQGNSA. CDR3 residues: CASSLGFRVQPQHF. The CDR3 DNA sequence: TGTGCCAGCAGCTTAGGTTTTCGGGTGCAGCCCCAGCATTTT.

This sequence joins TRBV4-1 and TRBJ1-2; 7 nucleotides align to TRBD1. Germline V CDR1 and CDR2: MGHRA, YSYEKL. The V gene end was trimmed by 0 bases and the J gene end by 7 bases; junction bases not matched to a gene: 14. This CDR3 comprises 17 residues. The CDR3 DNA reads TGCGCCAGCAGCCAAGATCCAGGGGGTCGGTTGTATAGTGGCTACACCTTC. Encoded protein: CASSQDPGGRLYSGYTF.

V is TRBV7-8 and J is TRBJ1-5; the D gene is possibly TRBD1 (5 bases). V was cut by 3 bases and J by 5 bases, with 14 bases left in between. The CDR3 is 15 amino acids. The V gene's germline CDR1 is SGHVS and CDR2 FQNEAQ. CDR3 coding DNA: TGTGCCAGCAGCTTGCGGGGGAACCCTCATCAGCCCCAGCATTTT. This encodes CASSLRGNPHQPQHF.

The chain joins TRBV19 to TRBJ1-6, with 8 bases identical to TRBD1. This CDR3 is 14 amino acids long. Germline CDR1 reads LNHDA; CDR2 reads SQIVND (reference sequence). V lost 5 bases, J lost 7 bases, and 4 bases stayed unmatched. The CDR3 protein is CASSVGQANSPLHF. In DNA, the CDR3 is TGTGCCAGTAGTGTGGGACAGGCAAATTCACCCCTCCACTTT.

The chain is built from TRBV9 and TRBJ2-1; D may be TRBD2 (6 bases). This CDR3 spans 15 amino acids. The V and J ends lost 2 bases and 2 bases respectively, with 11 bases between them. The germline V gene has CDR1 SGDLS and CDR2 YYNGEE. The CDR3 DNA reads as TGTGCCAGCAGCGTGGGGGGAGAGCCCTACAATGAGCAGTTCTTC. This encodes CASSVGGEPYNEQFF.

The CDR3 sequence is CASSANDRGGETQYF. CDR3 nucleotides: TGTGCCAGCAGCGCAAATGACAGGGGGGGAGAGACCCAGTACTTC. This chain links TRBV9 with TRBJ2-5; the match to TRBD1 covers 9 bases. This CDR3 spans 15 amino acids. The V and J ends lost 3 bases and 4 bases, in that order; junction bases with no gene match: 7. Per germline, CDR1 SGDLS and CDR2 YYNGEE.

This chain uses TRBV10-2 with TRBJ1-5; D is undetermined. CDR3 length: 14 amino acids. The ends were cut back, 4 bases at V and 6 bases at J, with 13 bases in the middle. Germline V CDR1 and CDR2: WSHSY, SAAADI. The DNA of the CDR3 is TGCGCCAGCAGTGGGAGGGATTTCGGTCAGCCCCAGCATTTT. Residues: CASSGRDFGQPQHF.

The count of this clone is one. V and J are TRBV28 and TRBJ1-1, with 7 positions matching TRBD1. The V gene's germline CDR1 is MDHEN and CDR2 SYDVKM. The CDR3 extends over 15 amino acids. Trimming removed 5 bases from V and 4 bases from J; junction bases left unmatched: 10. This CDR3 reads CASSPGQEGGTEAFF. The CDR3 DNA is TGTGCCAGCAGTCCTGGACAGGAGGGAGGCACTGAAGCTTTCTTT. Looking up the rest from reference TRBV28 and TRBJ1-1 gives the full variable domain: DVKVTQSSRYLVKRTGEKVFLECVQDMDHENMFWYRQDPGLGLRLIYFSYDVKMKEKGDIPEGYSVSREKKERFSLILESASTNQTSMYLCASSPGQEGGTEAFFGQGTRLTVV.

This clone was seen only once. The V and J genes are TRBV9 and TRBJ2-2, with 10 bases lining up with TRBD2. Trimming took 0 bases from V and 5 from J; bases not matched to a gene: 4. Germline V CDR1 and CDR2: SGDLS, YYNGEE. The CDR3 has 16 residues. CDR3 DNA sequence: TGTGCCAGCAGCGTAGAGCTAGCGGGGGTAACCGGGGAGCTGTTTTTT. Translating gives CASSVELAGVTGELFF.

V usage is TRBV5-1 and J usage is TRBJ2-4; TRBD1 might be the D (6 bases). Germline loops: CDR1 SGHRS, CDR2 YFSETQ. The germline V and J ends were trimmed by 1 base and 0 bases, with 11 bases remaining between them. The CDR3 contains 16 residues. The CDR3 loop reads CASSLRTDLAKNIQYF. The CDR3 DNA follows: TGCGCCAGCAGCTTGCGGACAGACCTAGCCAAAAACATTCAGTACTTC.

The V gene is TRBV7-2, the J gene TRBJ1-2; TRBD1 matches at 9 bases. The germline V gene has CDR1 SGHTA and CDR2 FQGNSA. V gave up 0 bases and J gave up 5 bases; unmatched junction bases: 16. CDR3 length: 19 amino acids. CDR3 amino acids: CASSLAKGQGPPRTYGYTF. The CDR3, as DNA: TGTGCCAGCAGCTTAGCGAAAGGACAGGGGCCCCCAAGAACGTATGGCTACACCTTC.